The clone carrying this TCR beta chain has more than one count but fewer than ten. The antigen is not known. This record comes from a study of early T cells in non-severe SARS-CoV-2 infection. Study details: Bulk RNA isolated from unsorted whole blood underwent sequencing; chains were not paired.

The CDR3 is made up of 15 amino acids. V shed 6 bases, J shed 3 bases, and the junction held 8 bases outside the gene matches. Findings of the study overall: Anti-spike CD8 responses were favored in VDJdb matching, and private and CD4 specificities were missed.

Unique molecular identifier tags were affixed to discrete cDNA molecules. MiXCR, run by TCRdb on the 5' RACE reads, gives a single entry per CDR3 protein. Of approximately 88,000 distinct CDR3 sequences listed, approximately 14% were seen once; the top ten hold about 1.4%. Sequenced: whole blood. The TCR originated in an adult who was a healthcare worker with PCR-confirmed SARS-CoV-2 infection or an uninfected control (not recorded which). The chain uses TRBV12-3 or TRBV12-4 and TRBJ1-2; TRBD1 agrees at 9 bases. The CDR3 protein is CASSIWGQGDYGYTF. DNA of the CDR3: TGTGCCAGCAGCATTTGGGGACAGGGTGACTATGGCTACACCTTC.